This note documents a single T cell receptor (beta chain) sequence. Its target is not known. The entry originates in a study of T cell repertoires in cytomegalovirus infection. On the study more broadly: Public TCR beta signatures were indicative of both CMV infection and a matching HLA type. Overall study results and limits: People with CMV and the relevant HLA were identified by cumulative public TCR beta family frequency. In two of eight donors, the top clonotype was HLA-C-restricted CMV-specific.

This CDR3 is 16 amino acids long. Between the trimmed V and J ends, which lost 6 bases and 0 bases, there was a span of 15 bases. One entry per CDR3 protein results from TCRdb running MiXCR on the reads. The table has about 770,000 distinct CDR3 sequences, 29% seen once. The clonotype originates from a human donor in good health (CMV status not recorded). Some clones in this sample may be carry-over from other donors' samples. Sample: cultured CD8+ T cells from PBMCs, taken from culture after CMV antigen stimulation. The genes are TRBV12-3 or TRBV12-4 and TRBJ1-5, with D unresolved. CDR3 sequence (DNA): TGTGCCAGCAGCCTCGGACGGATTAATAGCAATCAGCCCCAGCATTTT. It specifies CASSLGRINSNQPQHF.